Sequencing of this T cell receptor beta chain was carried out in a study of control samples from healthy donors and cancer patients. Generated by immunoSEQ multiplex PCR, the TCRdb table keeps only in-frame clones and is missing some. This sample yields approximately 89,000 clones, of which around nine tenths are seen a single time; roughly 21% belongs to the top ten. Germline V lookup: CDR1 MNHNS, CDR2 SASEGT. CDR3 length equals 18 residues. J lost 0 bases, V lost 3 bases, and 7 bases had no gene match. The V call is TRBV6-1, the J call TRBJ2-6; 8 nucleotides agree with TRBD1. The receptor comes from a man younger than 40 in good health. What was sequenced was blood. This CDR3 reads CASSEMGQASSGANVLTF. The CDR3 DNA follows: TGTGCCAGCAGTGAGATGGGACAGGCCTCCTCTGGGGCCAACGTCCTGACTTTC.